The subject of this entry is one T cell receptor (beta chain). Its target is unknown. This specimen belongs to a study of cytomegalovirus exposure and HLA in healthy donors. Study-level results: A later analysis reportedly found fewer N-insertions in an Asian-associated ancestry cluster than the approximately 660-donor mean. HLA-A and HLA-B allele assignments for most subjects were reportedly predicted accurately using TCR beta sequences.

The PCR used 60 Vbeta and 13 Jbeta primers. The data were produced by immunoSEQ multiplex PCR, yet TCRdb's version contains in-frame clones alone and is incomplete. The repertoire holds roughly 180,000 clones, with roughly 80% as singletons. The CDR3 consists of 13 residues. V was clipped by 7 bases and J by 8 bases, with 18 bases between them. The germline V gene has CDR1 SGHRS and CDR2 YFSETQ. The sequencing sample was made of PBMCs. The chain recombines TRBV5-1 with TRBJ1-2; maybe TRBD1 (5 bases). The receptor's source is a woman aged 35 to 49 in good health and CMV-seropositive. The CDR3 loop is CASGRAGPSGYTF. Written as DNA, the CDR3 is TGCGCCAGCGGCAGAGCGGGACCCAGCGGCTACACCTTC.